Following are 21 T cell receptor beta chains from one sample sequenced in a study of blood T cell repertoires in COVID-19. Clones were read by immunoSEQ multiplex PCR, and TCRdb kept only the in-frame ones, dropping some. The table shows some 37,000 clones, with 75% to 95% occurring only once. The sequencing input was peripheral blood. Receptors originate from a human donor in a cohort sampled during active COVID-19.

The chain couples TRBV18 to TRBJ1-4; D gene uncertain. V lost 3 bases, J lost 6 bases, and 14 bases lay in between. Germline assignment: CDR1 KGHSH and CDR2 LQKENI. The CDR3 extends over 15 amino acids. CDR3 bases: TGTGCCAGCTCACCGGTAACCCGTTCGGATGAAAAACTGTTTTTT. This gives the protein CASSPVTRSDEKLFF.

The chain links TRBV24-1 to TRBJ2-3; 8 nucleotides agree with TRBD1. This CDR3 region has 15 residues. Germline V gene lookup returns CDR1 KGHDR and CDR2 SFDVKD. V lost 1 base and J lost 4; bases outside the gene matches: 3. Here the CDR3 reads CATSDFARGPDTQYF. The CDR3 DNA follows: TGTGCCACCAGTGATTTTGCCAGGGGGCCAGATACGCAGTATTTT.

This rearrangement joins TRBV7-3 to TRBJ2-2, with 10 bases fitting TRBD2. CDR1 and CDR2 (germline): SGHTA, FQGTGA. J gave up 7 bases and V 5 bases, and 4 bases lay outside the gene matches. This CDR3 is 14 amino acids long. CDR3 loop: CASSPSGRGGELFF. CDR3 bases: TGTGCCAGCAGCCCTAGCGGGAGAGGCGGGGAGCTGTTTTTT.

This clone was picked up one time. The chain links TRBV5-1 to TRBJ2-5, with 7 bases that match TRBD1. CDR1 SGHRS and CDR2 YFSETQ come from the germline V gene. The CDR3 loop spans 15 amino acids. V lost 4 bases to trimming and J lost 5 bases; unmatched junction nucleotides: 11. The CDR3 DNA follows: TGCGCCAGCAGCCCGGAGAGGACAGGAAAGGAGACCCAGTACTTC. Translation: CASSPERTGKETQYF.

This rearrangement joins TRBV15 to TRBJ1-2; D gene unclear. The CDR3 is 13 residues long. Per germline, CDR1 LNHNV and CDR2 YYDKDF (reference sequence). Trimming pared 5 bases from V and 6 bases from J, leaving 13 bases between. Written as DNA, the CDR3 is TGTGCCACCAGCCTCGCTCGGCGGGATGGCTACACCTTC. It is translated as CATSLARRDGYTF. The full variable domain, in which reference TRBV15 and TRBJ1-2 provide the parts outside the CDR3, is DAMVIQNPRYQVTQFGKPVTLSCSQTLNHNVMYWYQQKSSQAPKLLFHYYDKDFNNEADTPDNFQSRRPNTSFCFLDIRSPGLGDTAMYLCATSLARRDGYTFGSGTRLTVV.

This chain links TRBV9 with TRBJ1-6; 7 positions match TRBD1. CDR1 SGDLS and CDR2 YYNGEE come from the germline V gene. The CDR3 consists of 15 residues. V dropped 0 bases and J dropped 4; count of bases not matched to a gene: 1. The CDR3, as DNA: TGTGCCAGCAGCGTAGAGGACAGGTATAATTCACCCCTCCACTTT. This sequence encodes CASSVEDRYNSPLHF.

The chain has TRBV2 and TRBJ2-1; 7 nucleotides align to TRBD2. Germline loops: CDR1 SNHLY, CDR2 FYNNEI. Trimming removed 4 bases from V and 2 bases from J; junction bases left unmatched: 8. The CDR3 consists of 16 residues. CDR3 protein: CASSALASTAYNEQFF. CDR3 in DNA: TGTGCCAGCAGTGCACTAGCGTCCACCGCCTACAATGAGCAGTTCTTC.

The chain carries TRBV7-9 and TRBJ1-2; 7 bases are a match to TRBD1. Unmatched junction bases numbered 6, after V lost 5 bases and J lost 3 bases. This CDR3 is built from 14 residues. The germline V gene encodes CDR1 SEHNR and CDR2 FQNEAQ (reference sequence). The CDR3 bases are TGTGCCAGCAGCCTGTTGGGACAGCACTATGGCTACACCTTC. Its protein is CASSLLGQHYGYTF.

The J gene is TRBJ2-1, the V gene TRBV18, with D possibly matching TRBD1 (6 bases). Trimming took off 5 bases at V and 5 bases at J, with 10 bases between the two ends. In germline, CDR1 is KGHSH, CDR2 LQKENI. The CDR3 is made up of 13 amino acids. In nucleotides, the CDR3 is TGTGCCAGCTCAATCTCAGGGGACAATGAGCAGTTCTTC. Protein: CASSISGDNEQFF.

The rearrangement uses TRBV7-9 and TRBJ1-5; a weak D match, TRBD1 (5 bases). The germline V and J ends were trimmed by 2 bases and 8 bases, with 16 bases remaining between them. This CDR3 comprises 15 residues. CDR1 and CDR2 from the germline V gene are SEHNR and FQNEAQ (reference sequence). CDR3 in amino acids: CASSLNGHDWEPQHF. The CDR3, as DNA: TGTGCCAGCAGCTTAAACGGACACGATTGGGAGCCCCAGCATTTT.

The rearrangement links TRBV6-5 to TRBJ2-7, with 11 positions matching TRBD2. Germline V CDR1 and CDR2: MNHEY, SVGAGI. J lost 2 bases, V lost 9 bases, and 9 bases had no gene match. CDR3 length equals 15 residues. CDR3 DNA sequence: TGTGCCAGTAAAGGGCTAGCGGGAGGCCCCTACGAGCAGTACTTC. Translating gives CASKGLAGGPYEQYF.

This sequence joins TRBV27 and TRBJ1-1; TRBD1 might be the D (6 bases). This CDR3 spans 15 amino acids. Trimming took 10 bases from V and 1 from J, leaving 19 bases between them. CDR1 MNHEY and CDR2 SMNVEV come from the germline V gene (reference sequence). CDR3 coding DNA: TGTGCCACCTACCCAGTCACAGGGAGGAACACTGAAGCTTTCTTT. This sequence encodes CATYPVTGRNTEAFF.

This chain connects TRBV2 to TRBJ1-1, with D possibly TRBD1 on 6 matching bases. V was cut by 7 bases and J by 5 bases, with 14 bases left in between. This CDR3 is 13 amino acids long. Per germline, CDR1 SNHLY and CDR2 FYNNEI. CDR3 loop: CASKGGRDTEAFF. CDR3 sequence (DNA): TGTGCCAGCAAGGGGGGGCGGGATACTGAAGCTTTCTTT.

CDR3 nucleotides: TGTGCCAGCAGCTTACAGGGTAGCAATCAGCCCCAGCATTTT. It is translated as CASSLQGSNQPQHF. The chain is built from TRBV5-4 and TRBJ1-5; D perhaps matches TRBD1 (6 bases). V shed 2 bases and J shed 0 bases, with 6 bases lying between them. CDR3 size: 14 residues. The germline CDR1 and CDR2 sequences are SGHNT and YYREEE (reference sequence).

The V gene is TRBV6-5, the J gene TRBJ2-7, with 10 bases aligning to TRBD1. J lost 7 bases, V lost 5 bases, and 5 bases had no gene match. Germline loops: CDR1 MNHEY, CDR2 SVGAGI. The CDR3 length is 13 residues. The CDR3 loop is CASSTDRGREQYF. The CDR3 bases are TGTGCCAGCAGTACCGACAGGGGGCGGGAGCAGTACTTC.

This clone has a single count. This chain uses TRBV6-2 or TRBV6-3 with TRBJ2-7, with D perhaps TRBD2 (6 bases). The CDR3 contains 15 residues. The germline V gene encodes CDR1 MNHEY and CDR2 SVGEGT. V lost 4 bases, J lost 3 bases, and 16 bases lay in between. CDR3 nucleotides: TGTGCCAGCAGTTGGGGGGTCCTCAGGGTCTACGAGCAGTACTTC. Amino acid sequence: CASSWGVLRVYEQYF.

This clone occurred once. This chain uses TRBV5-8 with TRBJ2-7, with 7 bases identical to TRBD1. This CDR3 is 14 amino acids long. With 0 bases clipped from V and 8 bases from J, the junction kept 8 bases outside the gene matches. Germline lookup yields CDR1 SGHTS and CDR2 YDEGEE. The CDR3 nucleotides read TGTGCCAGCAGCTTGGGACAGGGCGGTTCGAAGCAGTACTTC. It codes for CASSLGQGGSKQYF.

This clone was observed a single time. This chain links TRBV5-1 with TRBJ2-5; 7 bases match TRBD2. Trimming removed 0 bases from V and 5 bases from J; junction bases left unmatched: 10. The germline V gene has CDR1 SGHRS and CDR2 YFSETQ. CDR3 length: 16 amino acids. The CDR3 DNA follows: TGCGCCAGCAGCTTGGGACTAGCCCAAGGCGGGGAGACCCAGTACTTC. Translated, it gives CASSLGLAQGGETQYF.

The CDR3 spells CASSLGGANYGYTF. The DNA for the CDR3 is TGTGCCAGCAGCTTAGGGGGGGCTAACTATGGCTACACCTTC. V usage is TRBV7-2 and J usage is TRBJ1-2; D possibly corresponds to TRBD1 (5 bases). The CDR3 is 14 residues long. V was cut by 1 base and J by 0 bases, with 6 bases left in between. Germline loops: CDR1 SGHTA, CDR2 FQGNSA.

The chain recombines TRBV7-9 with TRBJ2-7; 7 nucleotides align to TRBD1. Germline-derived CDR1 and CDR2 are SEHNR and FQNEAQ (reference sequence). The length of the CDR3 is 16 residues. V was clipped by 8 bases and J by 6 bases; unmatched bases: 19. CDR3 in amino acids: CASAWGAQPGGGEQYF. The CDR3 DNA follows: TGTGCCAGCGCGTGGGGTGCCCAGCCAGGGGGTGGCGAGCAGTACTTC.

CDR3: CASSKAEGLALALVFF. For the CDR3, the DNA is TGTGCCAGCAGCAAAGCAGAGGGTCTAGCGCTAGCTTTGGTGTTCTTC. The V call is TRBV21-1, the J call TRBJ2-1; the tabulated D call, TRBD2, remains unverified against the DNA. TRBV21-1 is described as a pseudogene. This CDR3 region has 16 residues.